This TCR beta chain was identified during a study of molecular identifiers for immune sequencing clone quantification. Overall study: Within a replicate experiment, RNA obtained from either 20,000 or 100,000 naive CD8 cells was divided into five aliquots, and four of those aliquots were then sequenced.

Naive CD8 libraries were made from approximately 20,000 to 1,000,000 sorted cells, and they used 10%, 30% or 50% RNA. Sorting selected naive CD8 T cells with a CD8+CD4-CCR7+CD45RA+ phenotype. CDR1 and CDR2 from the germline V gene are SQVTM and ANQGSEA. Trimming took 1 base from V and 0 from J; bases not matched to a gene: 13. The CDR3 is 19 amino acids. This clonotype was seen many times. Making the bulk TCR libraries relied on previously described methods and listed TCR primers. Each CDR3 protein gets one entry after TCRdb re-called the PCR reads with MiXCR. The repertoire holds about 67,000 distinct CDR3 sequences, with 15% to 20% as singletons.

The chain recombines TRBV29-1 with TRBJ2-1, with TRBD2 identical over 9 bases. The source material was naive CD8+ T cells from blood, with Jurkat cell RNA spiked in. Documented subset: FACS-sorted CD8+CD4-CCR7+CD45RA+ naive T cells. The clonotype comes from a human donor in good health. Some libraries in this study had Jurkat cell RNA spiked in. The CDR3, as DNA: TGCAGCGTTGAAGGTGTAGCTAGCGGGACCCCAAGCTCCTACAATGAGCAGTTCTTC. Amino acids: CSVEGVASGTPSSYNEQFF.